The 25 T cell receptor beta chains given below trace back to one sample, sequenced in a study of beta chain features in type 1 diabetes. The entirety of the isolated RNA underwent reverse transcription, so expressed TCRB transcripts were sequenced. The repertoire was sequenced with immunoSEQ multiplex PCR; TCRdb's copy has only in-frame clones and lacks some. Counted here are 130,000 or so clones, roughly 10% occurring once; the ten biggest clones make up 0.65%. The sequenced sample was central memory CD4+ T cells from blood. The receptor set was obtained from a woman in her 40s in good health.

V gene TRBV5-1 combines with J gene TRBJ2-4, with 9 bases aligning to TRBD1. The germline V gene encodes CDR1 SGHRS and CDR2 YFSETQ. CDR3 size: 16 residues. The J segment lost 2 bases and the V segment lost 4 bases, leaving 7 bases of the junction unmatched. The DNA for the CDR3 is TGCGCCAGCAGCCCCGGACAGGGGACGACCAAAAACATTCAGTACTTC. Encoded protein: CASSPGQGTTKNIQYF.

Comments on this clone: Mismatch with germline at one junction end may stem from a read error. The chain employs TRBV7-8 and TRBJ1-1, with 7 bases that match TRBD1. In germline, CDR1 is SGHVS, CDR2 FQNEAQ. The CDR3 spans 16 residues. CDR3 bases: TGTGCCAGCAGTTTAGCAGGGGGTGGCTGGAACACTGAAGCTTTCTTT. Residues: CASSLAGGGWNTEAFF.

Ten or more counts support this clone. The chain joins TRBV10-3 to TRBJ2-5; 10 bases line up with TRBD2. Germline CDR1 and CDR2: ENHRY and SYGVKD. The trim removed 4 bases at V and 1 base at J, leaving 15 bases unmatched. The CDR3 runs to 19 residues. CDR3 sequence: CAISAGLAAGRRLQETQYF. In DNA form, the CDR3 reads TGTGCCATCAGTGCTGGACTAGCGGCCGGCCGCCGCCTCCAAGAGACCCAGTACTTC.

The V gene is TRBV27, the J gene TRBJ2-3; 10 bases map to TRBD2. V lost 2 bases to trimming and J lost 6 bases; unmatched junction nucleotides: 8. CDR3 length: 16 residues. Germline loops: CDR1 MNHEY, CDR2 SMNVEV (reference sequence). In DNA, the CDR3 is TGTGCCAGCAGTTTACGGGTAGCGGGGGGAGGGGATACGCAGTATTTT. It translates to CASSLRVAGGGDTQYF.

About this clone itself: Other nucleotide sequences from this sample produce the same CDR3. The chain combines TRBV18 with TRBJ1-6; 11 positions agree with TRBD1. CDR1 is KGHSH and CDR2 is LQKENI in the germline V gene. Trimming took 3 bases from V and 10 from J; bases not matched to a gene: 2. The CDR3 consists of 14 residues. In nucleotides, the CDR3 is TGTGCCAGCTCACCGGGACAGGGGGGATCACCCCTCCACTTT. Translation gives CASSPGQGGSPLHF.

This rearrangement joins TRBV2 to TRBJ2-3; a possible D gene is TRBD2 (6 bases). The CDR3 extends over 14 amino acids. V lost 6 bases and J lost 13, with 23 bases in between. Germline-derived CDR1 and CDR2 are SNHLY and FYNNEI. The CDR3 reads CASRVEFRGLPKYF. For the CDR3, the DNA is TGTGCCAGCAGAGTGGAGTTCCGGGGACTTCCTAAGTATTTT.

There are a few counts of this clone. This sequence joins TRBV5-6 and TRBJ2-3, with 9 bases matching TRBD1. The CDR3 loop spans 16 amino acids. V was clipped by 5 bases and J by 2 bases; unmatched bases: 9. Germline loops: CDR1 SGHDT, CDR2 YYEEEE. The CDR3 region is CASRTRDRAFTDTQYF. In DNA form, the CDR3 reads TGTGCCAGCAGGACCCGGGACAGGGCTTTCACAGATACGCAGTATTTT. Complete variable domain (other parts from reference TRBV5-6 and TRBJ2-3): DAGVTQSPTHLIKTRGQQVTLRCSPKSGHDTVSWYQQALGQGPQFIFQYYEEEERQRGNFPDRFSGHQFPNYSSELNVNALLLGDSALYLCASRTRDRAFTDTQYFGPGTRLTVL.

V gene TRBV5-5 combines with J gene TRBJ2-7, with 9 bases fitting TRBD1. The CDR3 totals 15 residues. The V gene's germline CDR1 is SGHKS and CDR2 YYEKEE (reference sequence). V was pared by 4 bases and J by 7 bases, with 12 bases of the junction left unmatched. The CDR3 sequence is CASSAKPGQGAEQYF. CDR3 nucleotides: TGTGCCAGCAGCGCTAAGCCGGGACAGGGCGCGGAGCAGTACTTC.

This clone was seen only a few times. The chain combines TRBV6-6 with TRBJ2-5; unclear D gene. The germline CDR1 and CDR2 sequences are MNHNY and SVGAGI (reference sequence). The CDR3 sequence is 11 residues long. The V gene lost 6 bases and the J gene lost 8 bases, with 10 bases spanning the gap. CDR3 nucleotides: TGTGCCAGCAGCCCCTCTATAACCCAGTACTTC. Translating it yields CASSPSITQYF.

The chain is built from TRBV12-5 and TRBJ2-2, with 7 bases matching TRBD1. The CDR3 consists of 13 residues. V gave up 6 bases and J gave up 15 bases; unmatched junction bases: 13. The germline gives CDR1 LGHNT, CDR2 FRNRAP. The CDR3 reads CASGPGQAVRLFF. CDR3 DNA: TGTGCTAGTGGGCCCGGACAGGCTGTTCGGTTGTTTTTT.

This clone was counted a few times. The gene calls are TRBV6-6 and TRBJ1-5; the D gene is possibly TRBD1 (5 bases). The V and J ends lost 6 bases and 8 bases respectively, with 11 bases between them. Germline CDR1 and CDR2: MNHNY and SVGAGI (reference sequence). The CDR3 is made up of 12 amino acids. The CDR3 nucleotides read TGTGCCAGCAGCCCCGGGGGGGAGCCCCAGCATTTT. This codes for CASSPGGEPQHF.

The chain has TRBV6-5 and TRBJ2-6; D is possibly TRBD1 (6 bases). Germline-derived CDR1 and CDR2 are MNHEY and SVGAGI. V was shortened by 5 bases and J by 2 bases, with 7 bases between the two germline ends. The CDR3 has 14 amino acids. The CDR3 region has the DNA TGTGCCAGCAGTAACAGGGCTGGGGCCAACGTCCTGACTTTC. Its translation: CASSNRAGANVLTF.

In this sample, this clone turned up a few times. This chain joins TRBV5-1 and TRBJ2-7; D is undetermined. The CDR3 sequence is 13 residues long. V lost 4 bases and J lost 3, with 11 bases in between. Germline values: CDR1 SGHRS, CDR2 YFSETQ. The CDR3 DNA is TGCGCCAGCAGCCCGGCCCAGGTCTACGAGCAGTACTTC. Translating it yields CASSPAQVYEQYF. Full variable domain (rest looked up from reference TRBV5-1 and TRBJ2-7): KAGVTQTPRYLIKTRGQQVTLSCSPISGHRSVSWYQQTPGQGLQFLFEYFSETQRNKGNFPGRFSGRQFSNSRSEMNVSTLELGDSALYLCASSPAQVYEQYFGPGTRLTVT.

This clone has just a few counts. The V gene is TRBV7-9, the J gene TRBJ1-1, with D perhaps TRBD1 (6 bases). This CDR3 spans 15 amino acids. Per the germline V gene, CDR1 is SEHNR and CDR2 is FQNEAQ (reference sequence). V was clipped by 0 bases and J by 5 bases, with 13 bases between them. The CDR3 bases are TGTGCCAGCAGCTTAGCCGGGACACTGGATACTGAAGCTTTCTTT. This codes for CASSLAGTLDTEAFF.

The gene calls are TRBV6-1 and TRBJ2-5; D gene uncertain. CDR1 and CDR2 from the germline V gene are MNHNS and SASEGT. Deletions cut 4 bases from V and 13 bases from J, with 13 bases between. This CDR3 contains 11 residues. DNA for the CDR3: TGTGCCAGCAGTGCCCGACTGGTGGTGTACTTC. Its translation is CASSARLVVYF.

The chain combines TRBV27 with TRBJ2-7, with a possible D match to TRBD1 (6 bases). Germline-derived CDR1 and CDR2 are MNHEY and SMNVEV (reference sequence). This CDR3 has 16 residues. The V and J ends lost 3 bases and 0 bases respectively, with 15 bases between them. This chain's CDR3 is CASSLGQTGASYEQYF. Written as DNA, the CDR3 is TGTGCCAGCAGTTTGGGCCAGACAGGCGCCTCCTACGAGCAGTACTTC.

This chain uses TRBV6-6 with TRBJ1-5; D unclear. The CDR3 spans 12 residues. The germline V and J ends were trimmed by 8 bases and 4 bases, with 9 bases remaining between them. Germline V lookup: CDR1 MNHNY, CDR2 SVGAGI (reference sequence). CDR3 amino acids: CASQHGNQPQHF. The CDR3 DNA is TGTGCCAGCCAACACGGGAATCAGCCCCAGCATTTT.

The V and J genes are TRBV5-1 and TRBJ2-1; 9 bases agree with TRBD1. Germline V gives CDR1 SGHRS, CDR2 YFSETQ. Trimming at V came to 6 bases and at J to 8 bases, leaving 9 bases not matched to a gene. The CDR3 has 14 residues. CDR3 nucleotides: TGCGCCAGCACGCGGACAGGGGTTGGCGATGAGCAGTTCTTC. Translated: CASTRTGVGDEQFF. Complete variable domain (other parts from reference TRBV5-1 and TRBJ2-1): KAGVTQTPRYLIKTRGQQVTLSCSPISGHRSVSWYQQTPGQGLQFLFEYFSETQRNKGNFPGRFSGRQFSNSRSEMNVSTLELGDSALYLCASTRTGVGDEQFFGPGTRLTVL.

J is TRBJ1-1 and V is TRBV5-1; tentatively, D is TRBD1 (6 bases). Germline values: CDR1 SGHRS, CDR2 YFSETQ. V dropped 0 bases and J dropped 3 bases, with 9 bases sitting between them. The CDR3 consists of 14 residues. The CDR3 DNA reads as TGCGCCAGCAGCTTGGTGGGGGCTGACACTGAAGCTTTCTTT. Translating gives CASSLVGADTEAFF.

This clone was counted a few times. DNA of the CDR3: TGCGCCAGCAGCTTGGAGGGACAGGGATACGAGCAGTACTTC. Protein sequence: CASSLEGQGYEQYF. The chain has TRBV5-1 and TRBJ2-7, with 9 bases identical to TRBD1. CDR1 is SGHRS, CDR2 YFSETQ, per germline. V lost 0 bases, J lost 4 bases, and 2 bases stayed unmatched. The CDR3 runs to 14 residues.

The chain joins TRBV5-1 to TRBJ1-1; 9 bases match TRBD1. Germline V lookup: CDR1 SGHRS, CDR2 YFSETQ. The length of the CDR3 is 14 residues. Germline trimming cut 4 bases from V and 2 bases from J; bases unmatched to any gene: 3. DNA for the CDR3: TGCGCCAGCAGCAAGACAGGGGGAAACACTGAAGCTTTCTTT. Its protein is CASSKTGGNTEAFF.

This clone was counted between two and nine times. The chain has TRBV11-2 and TRBJ1-1, with 9 bases lining up with TRBD1. CDR3 length: 16 amino acids. The germline gives CDR1 SGHAT, CDR2 FQNNGV. The trim removed 0 bases at V and 2 bases at J, leaving 4 bases unmatched. For the CDR3, the DNA is TGTGCCAGCAGCTTAGATGGGGGACAGGGAAACACTGAAGCTTTCTTT. Translating it yields CASSLDGGQGNTEAFF.

The gene calls are TRBV5-1 and TRBJ2-7; 8 bases agree with TRBD2. V shed 0 bases, J shed 3 bases, and the junction held 8 bases outside the gene matches. This CDR3 has 16 residues. Germline values: CDR1 SGHRS, CDR2 YFSETQ. The CDR3 nucleotides read TGCGCCAGCAGCTTGGTTCCCGGGGGGGGACTCTACGAGCAGTACTTC. Residues: CASSLVPGGGLYEQYF.

This clone was recorded a few times. The chain carries TRBV4-3 and TRBJ1-4; D ambiguous. Germline values: CDR1 LGHNA, CDR2 YSLEER. V was cut by 4 bases and J by 5 bases, with 14 bases left in between. CDR3 length: 15 residues. The CDR3 sequence is CASSPRARENEKLFF. CDR3 sequence (DNA): TGCGCCAGCAGCCCGAGGGCTCGAGAAAATGAAAAACTGTTTTTT.

This clone was counted a few times. The same CDR3 can be traced to other DNA sequences in this sample. The V gene is TRBV19, the J gene TRBJ2-7; 7 bases are shared with TRBD1. Trimming cost V 9 bases and J 0 bases; bases outside gene matches: 2. The CDR3 is made up of 12 amino acids. The germline gives CDR1 LNHDA, CDR2 SQIVND (reference sequence). CDR3 loop: CASRGSSYEQYF. The CDR3 DNA reads as TGTGCCAGCAGGGGGAGCTCCTACGAGCAGTACTTC.